This TCR beta chain was sequenced during a study of T cells in Graves' hyperthyroidism and ophthalmopathy. Study results and limitations: Blood also carried most thyroid clonotypes expanded above 0.001.

Template material for amplifying TCR beta CDR3 regions consisted of RNA transcripts. The HTBI set primed first-round TCR CDR3 RT-PCR. TCRdb re-analysed the multiplex PCR reads in MiXCR, keeping a single row per CDR3 protein. The profile shows approximately 600,000 distinct CDR3 sequences, 14% of them singletons. The CDR3 has 17 residues. Unmatched junction bases numbered 11, after V lost 6 bases and J lost 0 bases. Germline V gene lookup returns CDR1 DFQATT and CDR2 SNEGSKA (reference sequence). In the ophthalmopathy cohort, Clinical Activity Score was at least 3, NOSPECS grade at least 4, and duration under 3 months. Patients having uncontrolled infection, another autoimmune disease, pregnancy or lactation were not included. This clonotype was picked up many times. Its target is not known.

This clonotype was sampled from a woman in her late teens or twenties with Graves' ophthalmopathy. The chain uses TRBV20-1 and TRBJ2-1; 10 nucleotides agree with TRBD2. Sequencing was carried out using blood. The chain's CDR3 is CSAAGTSVASSYNEQFF. CDR3 DNA sequence: TGCAGTGCAGCCGGGACTAGCGTTGCGAGCTCCTACAATGAGCAGTTCTTC.